The present entry profiles one TCR beta chain with its context. The antigen remains undetermined. cDNA prepared by RNA extraction and subsequent reverse transcription served as the template for sequencing. The data were produced by immunoSEQ multiplex PCR, yet TCRdb's version contains in-frame clones alone and is incomplete. The table shows 170,000 or so clones, with roughly 61% occurring only once. V lost 3 bases, J lost 4 bases, and 7 bases lay in between. The germline V gene encodes CDR1 PRHDT and CDR2 FYEKMQ (reference sequence). The length of the CDR3 is 13 residues. These data belong to a study of CD8+ T cells in alopecia areata. The study's findings and limits: Links between baseline CD8+ expansion and response need larger treated cohorts. In patients, TCRs were shared less clearly than in mice, and HLA may possibly be involved.

The treatment is: oral pan-JAK inhibitor, 5-10 mg twice daily. The gene calls are TRBV13 and TRBJ1-5, with D unresolved. The receptor was derived from a human donor with alopecia areata. The sample consisted of CD8+ T cells sorted from blood, taken at week 24, from a patient treated with tofacitinib. CDR3 in amino acids: CASSFRGNQPQHF. The CDR3 DNA sequence: TGTGCCAGCAGCTTCAGAGGAAATCAGCCCCAGCATTTT.